Below are 9 T cell receptor beta chains sequenced from a single sample in a study of shared clonotypes between healthy human individuals. The table came from immunoSEQ multiplex PCR; TCRdb's copy has only in-frame clones and leaves some out. Of about a million clones listed, 60% to 85% were seen once; the top ten hold more than 0.85%. Sequencing was done on a sample of memory CD4+ T cells from PBMCs. The subset: CD45RA-negative fraction. The receptor source for this set is a man between 18 and 29 years old in good health. Some clones in this sample may be carry-over from other donors' samples.

This clone was counted a single time. V is TRBV25-1 and J is TRBJ2-5; D perhaps matches TRBD1 (5 bases). CDR3 size: 15 residues. The V end lost 3 bases, the J end lost 5 bases, and 16 bases lay between the germline ends. Germline V CDR1 and CDR2: MGHDK, SYGVNS. CDR3 nucleotides: TGTGCCAGCAGTGAGTTCACAGGCCCCGGGGAGACCCAGTACTTC. It translates to CASSEFTGPGETQYF.

The gene calls are TRBV6-1 and TRBJ2-7; 7 bases are a match to TRBD2. V was clipped by 6 bases and J by 4 bases; unmatched bases: 12. CDR1 MNHNS and CDR2 SASEGT come from the germline V gene. The CDR3 consists of 15 residues. CDR3 loop: CASRTGGGSEYEQYF. In DNA, the CDR3 is TGTGCCAGCAGGACGGGAGGAGGGAGTGAGTACGAGCAGTACTTC.

A word on this clone: One base away lies a much larger clone, so this may be a sequencing read error. This chain uses TRBV7-2 with TRBJ2-1, with 9 bases identical to TRBD1. In germline, CDR1 is SGHTA, CDR2 FQGNSA. The CDR3 loop spans 14 amino acids. V lost 4 bases, J lost 7 bases, and 5 bases stayed unmatched. The CDR3 DNA is TGTGCCAGCAGCTCGTACAGGGGGCGGAATGAGCAGTTCTTC. Protein: CASSSYRGRNEQFF.

This chain joins TRBV9 and TRBJ1-6; D is uncertain. V dropped 1 base and J dropped 7 bases, with 6 bases sitting between them. This CDR3 contains 13 residues. Germline CDR1 and CDR2: SGDLS and YYNGEE. CDR3 protein: CASSVLGNSPLHF. As DNA, the CDR3 is TGTGCCAGCAGCGTATTGGGAAATTCACCCCTCCACTTT.

This chain joins TRBV5-5 and TRBJ1-1; TRBD1 is a possible D gene (5 bases). V was trimmed by 2 bases and J by 9 bases, leaving 14 bases between them. This CDR3 region has 13 residues. Looked up from germline, CDR1 is SGHKS and CDR2 is YYEKEE (reference sequence). CDR3 nucleotides: TGTGCCAGCAGCTTACAGGTGGGGCCTCAAGCTTTCTTT. It yields the protein CASSLQVGPQAFF.

The rearrangement joins TRBV2 to TRBJ1-5, with 7 positions matching TRBD1. The CDR3 sequence is 12 residues long. From germline, CDR1 is SNHLY and CDR2 FYNNEI. Trimming at V came to 8 bases and at J to 2 bases, leaving 0 bases not matched to a gene. CDR3: CASGQGNQPQHF. CDR3 in DNA: TGTGCCAGCGGACAGGGCAATCAGCCCCAGCATTTT. The variable domain in full, with the rest retrieved from reference TRBV2 and TRBJ1-5, is EPEVTQTPSHQVTQMGQEVILRCVPISNHLYFYWYRQILGQKVEFLVSFYNNEISEKSEIFDDQFSVERPDGSNFTLKIRSTKLEDSAMYFCASGQGNQPQHFGDGTRLSIL.

This chain links TRBV6-1 with TRBJ2-7, with D possibly TRBD2 on 5 matching bases. The germline CDR1 and CDR2 sequences are MNHNS and SASEGT. Between the trimmed V and J ends, which lost 10 bases and 0 bases, there was a span of 19 bases. The CDR3 length is 15 residues. The CDR3 coding sequence is TGTGCCACAAAGGAGGACCGAGTTCCCTCCTACGAGCAGTACTTC. Residues: CATKEDRVPSYEQYF.

The genes are TRBV29-1 and TRBJ2-5; possible D gene TRBD2, 6 bases. There are 13 residues in the CDR3. Deletions cut 4 bases from V and 2 bases from J, with 11 bases between. Per germline, CDR1 SQVTM and CDR2 ANQGSEA. The CDR3 bases are TGCAGCGTTGGGGTGGGAGGACAAGAGACCCAGTACTTC. This sequence encodes CSVGVGGQETQYF.

V gene TRBV28 combines with J gene TRBJ2-5; 10 nucleotides match TRBD1. Trimming took 2 bases from V and 6 from J; bases not matched to a gene: 6. The germline CDR1 and CDR2 sequences are MDHEN and SYDVKM. This CDR3 has 15 amino acids. CDR3 nucleotides: TGTGCCAGCAGTTTACCGGGACAGGGGCTGAAGACCCAGTACTTC. This gives the protein CASSLPGQGLKTQYF.